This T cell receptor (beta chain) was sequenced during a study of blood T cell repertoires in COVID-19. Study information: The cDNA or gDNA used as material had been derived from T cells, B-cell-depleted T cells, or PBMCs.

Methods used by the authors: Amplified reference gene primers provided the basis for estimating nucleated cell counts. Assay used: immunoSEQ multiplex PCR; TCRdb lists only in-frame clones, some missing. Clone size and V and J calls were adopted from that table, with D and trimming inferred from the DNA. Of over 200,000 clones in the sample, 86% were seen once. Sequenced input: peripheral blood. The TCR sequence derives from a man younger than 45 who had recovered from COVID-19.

CDR3 in DNA: TGTGCCAGTAGTAGCTCCGGGACAGGGGGCGGTCAGCCCCAGCATTTT. Encoded protein: CASSSSGTGGGQPQHF. The V and J genes are TRBV19 and TRBJ1-5; 12 bases line up with TRBD1. The V gene end was trimmed by 4 bases and the J gene end by 6 bases; junction bases not matched to a gene: 7. Germline CDR1 is LNHDA and CDR2 is SQIVND (reference sequence). CDR3 length: 16 amino acids.